These T cell receptor beta chains were read from a single sample in a study of blood T cell repertoires in COVID-19. The protocol was immunoSEQ multiplex PCR, while the TCRdb copy is restricted to in-frame clones and leaves out a portion. Of under 200,000 clones listed, 80% were seen once; the top ten hold about 3.7%. The sequenced sample consisted of PBMCs or T cells enriched from blood (not recorded which). Receptors were obtained from a woman aged 55-69 years who had recovered from COVID-19. Each CDR3 is given with its conserved first and last residue. D genes are given only for firm matches. Not every row has a clone size; where given, it reads once, few, many or a size class.

clone_size: once; j_call: TRBJ1-3; d_call: -; v_call: TRBV6-5; cdr3_aa: CASRADGNTIYF; cdr3_nt: TGTGCCAGCAGGGCAGATGGAAACACCATATATTTT
clone_size: once; j_call: TRBJ2-3; d_call: TRBD2; v_call: TRBV12-3/TRBV12-4; cdr3_aa: CASSRLADTQYF; cdr3_nt: TGTGCCAGCAGCCGACTAGCGGATACGCAGTATTTT
clone_size: -; j_call: TRBJ1-1; d_call: -; v_call: TRBV2; cdr3_aa: CASTTRGQNTEAFF; cdr3_nt: TGTGCCAGCACCACAAGAGGGCAGAACACTGAAGCTTTCTTT
clone_size: -; j_call: TRBJ2-1; d_call: -; v_call: TRBV9; cdr3_aa: CASSNPGVSSYNEQFF; cdr3_nt: TGTGCCAGCAGCAACCCCGGGGTCAGCTCCTACAATGAGCAGTTCTTC
clone_size: -; j_call: TRBJ1-1; d_call: TRBD1; v_call: TRBV6-1; cdr3_aa: CASSDRDRPKAFF; cdr3_nt: TGTGCCAGCAGTGATCGGGACAGGCCGAAGGCTTTCTTT
clone_size: few; j_call: TRBJ2-6; d_call: -; v_call: TRBV6-9; cdr3_aa: CASSYSGSSGANVLTF; cdr3_nt: TGTGCCAGCAGTTATTCGGGGAGCTCTGGGGCCAACGTCCTGACTTTC
clone_size: -; j_call: TRBJ1-1; d_call: TRBD1; v_call: TRBV14; cdr3_aa: CASSQYLQGGGMNTEAFF; cdr3_nt: TGTGCCAGCAGCCAATACCTCCAGGGGGGCGGGATGAACACTGAAGCTTTCTTT
clone_size: -; j_call: TRBJ1-2; d_call: -; v_call: TRBV7-9; cdr3_aa: CASSFAGLRINYGYTF; cdr3_nt: TGTGCCAGCAGCTTCGCGGGCCTCAGAATTAACTATGGCTACACCTTC
clone_size: -; j_call: TRBJ1-1; d_call: -; v_call: TRBV7-6; cdr3_aa: CASSTTLNTEAFF; cdr3_nt: TGTGCCAGCAGCACCACACTGAACACTGAAGCTTTCTTT
clone_size: -; j_call: TRBJ1-1; d_call: -; v_call: TRBV12-5; cdr3_aa: CASGLGSVVAEAFF; cdr3_nt: TGTGCTAGTGGTTTGGGGTCGGTGGTCGCTGAAGCTTTCTTT
clone_size: -; j_call: TRBJ1-1; d_call: TRBD1; v_call: TRBV13; cdr3_aa: CASSLRQGRGAEAFF; cdr3_nt: TGTGCCAGCAGCTTACGACAGGGAAGAGGTGCTGAAGCTTTCTTT
clone_size: -; j_call: TRBJ2-2; d_call: TRBD1; v_call: TRBV7-3; cdr3_aa: CASSTGTGDTGELFF; cdr3_nt: TGTGCCAGCTCAACCGGGACAGGGGATACCGGGGAGCTGTTTTTT
clone_size: -; j_call: TRBJ1-5; d_call: TRBD1; v_call: TRBV6-2/TRBV6-3; cdr3_aa: CASSQGVSNQPQHF; cdr3_nt: TGTGCCAGCAGCCAGGGGGTCAGCAATCAGCCCCAGCATTTT
clone_size: -; j_call: TRBJ1-1; d_call: TRBD1; v_call: TRBV6-5; cdr3_aa: CASRAGGMNTEAFF; cdr3_nt: TGTGCCAGCAGGGCAGGGGGTATGAACACTGAAGCTTTCTTT
clone_size: -; j_call: TRBJ2-5; d_call: -; v_call: TRBV7-2; cdr3_aa: CASTLGRGGETQYF; cdr3_nt: TGTGCCAGCACCTTAGGGCGGGGTGGGGAGACCCAGTACTTC
clone_size: -; j_call: TRBJ1-3; d_call: -; v_call: TRBV24-1; cdr3_aa: CATSEGRDSGNTIYF; cdr3_nt: TGTGCCACCAGTGAAGGACGGGACTCTGGAAACACCATATATTTT
clone_size: -; j_call: TRBJ2-5; d_call: -; v_call: TRBV7-9; cdr3_aa: CASSLVYPGGETQYF; cdr3_nt: TGTGCCAGCAGCTTAGTGTACCCGGGGGGCGAGACCCAGTACTTC
clone_size: -; j_call: TRBJ2-7; d_call: -; v_call: TRBV5-6; cdr3_aa: CASSLRRGGEQYF; cdr3_nt: TGTGCCAGCAGCTTGCGGCGGGGAGGCGAGCAGTACTTC
clone_size: -; j_call: TRBJ2-5; d_call: -; v_call: TRBV30; cdr3_aa: CAWREPRTGTQYF; cdr3_nt: TGTGCCTGGAGAGAGCCTAGAACGGGGACCCAGTACTTC
clone_size: -; j_call: TRBJ1-3; d_call: TRBD1; v_call: TRBV2; cdr3_aa: CASSKGGRSGNTIYF; cdr3_nt: TGTGCCAGCAGCAAAGGGGGCCGCTCTGGAAACACCATATATTTT
clone_size: -; j_call: TRBJ1-2; d_call: -; v_call: TRBV13; cdr3_aa: CASSGGPALYGYTF; cdr3_nt: TGTGCCAGCAGCGGGGGCCCGGCCCTCTATGGCTACACCTTC
clone_size: -; j_call: TRBJ2-7; d_call: TRBD2; v_call: TRBV30; cdr3_aa: CAWTQGLAGGSEQYF; cdr3_nt: TGTGCCTGGACTCAAGGGCTAGCGGGGGGGAGCGAGCAGTACTTC
clone_size: -; j_call: TRBJ1-1; d_call: TRBD1; v_call: TRBV6-5; cdr3_aa: CASSPTGAIEAFF; cdr3_nt: TGTGCCAGCAGCCCGACAGGGGCGATTGAAGCTTTCTTT
clone_size: -; j_call: TRBJ1-1; d_call: -; v_call: TRBV6-5; cdr3_aa: CAIWGGSEAFF; cdr3_nt: TGTGCCATTTGGGGAGGATCCGAAGCTTTCTTT
clone_size: -; j_call: TRBJ1-6; d_call: TRBD1; v_call: TRBV27; cdr3_aa: CASSWDREIRSPLHF; cdr3_nt: TGTGCCAGCAGTTGGGACAGGGAAATCAGGTCACCCCTCCACTTT
clone_size: -; j_call: TRBJ2-2; d_call: TRBD1; v_call: TRBV2; cdr3_aa: CASRTGVDGELFF; cdr3_nt: TGTGCCAGCAGGACAGGGGTTGACGGGGAGCTGTTTTTT
clone_size: -; j_call: TRBJ2-7; d_call: TRBD1; v_call: TRBV29-1; cdr3_aa: CSVEGQGLYEQYF; cdr3_nt: TGCAGCGTTGAGGGACAGGGTCTCTACGAGCAGTACTTC